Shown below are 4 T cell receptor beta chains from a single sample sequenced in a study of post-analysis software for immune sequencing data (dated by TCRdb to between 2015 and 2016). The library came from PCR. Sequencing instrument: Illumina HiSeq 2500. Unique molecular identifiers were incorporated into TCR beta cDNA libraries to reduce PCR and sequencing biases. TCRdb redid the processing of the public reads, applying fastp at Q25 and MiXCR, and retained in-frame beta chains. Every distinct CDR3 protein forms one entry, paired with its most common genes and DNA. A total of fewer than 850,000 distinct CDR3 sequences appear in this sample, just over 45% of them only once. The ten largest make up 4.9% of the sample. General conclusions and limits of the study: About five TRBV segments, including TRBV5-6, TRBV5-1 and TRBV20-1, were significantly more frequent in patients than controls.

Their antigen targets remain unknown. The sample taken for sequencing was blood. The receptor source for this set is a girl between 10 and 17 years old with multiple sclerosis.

CDR3 nucleotides: TGCGCCAGCAGCTTCAATCGTGGGACTAGCCCGTACAATGAGCAGTTCTTC. It codes for CASSFNRGTSPYNEQFF. The V gene is TRBV5-1, the J gene TRBJ2-1; 9 bases are a match to TRBD2. Germline values: CDR1 SGHRS, CDR2 YFSETQ. This CDR3 has 17 residues. Germline trimming cut 2 bases from V and 4 bases from J; bases unmatched to any gene: 10.

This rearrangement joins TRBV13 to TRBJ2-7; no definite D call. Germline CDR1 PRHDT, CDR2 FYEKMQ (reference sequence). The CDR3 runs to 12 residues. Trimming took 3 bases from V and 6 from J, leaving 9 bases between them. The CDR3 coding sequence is TGTGCCAGCAGCTTCGGTTCCCTCGAGCAGTACTTC. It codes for CASSFGSLEQYF.

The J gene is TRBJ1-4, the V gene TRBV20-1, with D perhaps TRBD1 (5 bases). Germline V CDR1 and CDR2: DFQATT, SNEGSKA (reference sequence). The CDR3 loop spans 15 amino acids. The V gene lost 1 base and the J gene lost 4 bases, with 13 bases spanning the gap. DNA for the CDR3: TGCAGTGCTAGAGCGCCAGGGCGGAATAATGAAAAACTGTTTTTT. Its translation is CSARAPGRNNEKLFF.

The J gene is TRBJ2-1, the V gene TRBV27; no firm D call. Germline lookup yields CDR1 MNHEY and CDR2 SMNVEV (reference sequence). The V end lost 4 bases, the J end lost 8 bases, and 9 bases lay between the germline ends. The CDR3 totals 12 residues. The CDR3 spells CASSSSVYEQFF. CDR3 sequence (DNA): TGTGCCAGCAGTTCCAGCGTCTATGAGCAGTTCTTC.